This T cell receptor beta chain came from a study of metastatic and nonmetastatic thyroid tumors. Study-wide background: Repertoires were compared across blood and tumor or nodule tissue from malignant and benign thyroid patients. Study observations and caveats: Versus benign nodules, malignant thyroid tumors reportedly had significantly higher TCR beta diversity, in blood and tumor.

From the PCR reads, TCRdb re-called clones with MiXCR. The sample has under 40,000 clones; roughly a sixth are singletons. This CDR3 contains 14 residues. Per germline, CDR1 MNHEY and CDR2 SVGEGT. This clone was picked up a small number of times. The antigen remains undetermined. One end of the junction does not line up with germline, which may come from a read error. Thyroid surgery took place with no prior treatment in any patient. Sequencing input: blood. This clonotype was sampled from a male donor with papillary thyroid cancer or a benign thyroid nodule (not recorded which). Some clones in this sample may be carry-over from other donors' samples. The chain joins TRBV6-2 or TRBV6-3 to TRBJ2-1; TRBD2 matches 11 bases. DNA of the CDR3: TGTGCCAGCACCTCTAGCGGGGGGAACAATGATCAGTTCTTC. This gives the protein CASTSSGGNNDQFF.